This record concerns one T cell receptor (beta chain) sequence. This record comes from a study of control samples from healthy donors and cancer patients. V dropped 0 bases and J dropped 6; count of bases not matched to a gene: 7. Looked up from germline, CDR1 is LGHNA and CDR2 is YSLEER. The CDR3 contains 16 residues. The method was immunoSEQ multiplex PCR; TCRdb's version includes in-frame clones alone and lacks a portion of them. Of about 100,000 clones in the sample, less than 90% were seen once. The sample comprised blood. The TCR comes from a woman in her fifties or sixties in good health. The chain couples TRBV4-3 to TRBJ2-2; 7 bases map to TRBD2. In DNA, the CDR3 is TGCGCCAGCAGCCAAGAAATCGGGAGGATCGCCGGGGAGCTGTTTTTT. Translated, it gives CASSQEIGRIAGELFF.